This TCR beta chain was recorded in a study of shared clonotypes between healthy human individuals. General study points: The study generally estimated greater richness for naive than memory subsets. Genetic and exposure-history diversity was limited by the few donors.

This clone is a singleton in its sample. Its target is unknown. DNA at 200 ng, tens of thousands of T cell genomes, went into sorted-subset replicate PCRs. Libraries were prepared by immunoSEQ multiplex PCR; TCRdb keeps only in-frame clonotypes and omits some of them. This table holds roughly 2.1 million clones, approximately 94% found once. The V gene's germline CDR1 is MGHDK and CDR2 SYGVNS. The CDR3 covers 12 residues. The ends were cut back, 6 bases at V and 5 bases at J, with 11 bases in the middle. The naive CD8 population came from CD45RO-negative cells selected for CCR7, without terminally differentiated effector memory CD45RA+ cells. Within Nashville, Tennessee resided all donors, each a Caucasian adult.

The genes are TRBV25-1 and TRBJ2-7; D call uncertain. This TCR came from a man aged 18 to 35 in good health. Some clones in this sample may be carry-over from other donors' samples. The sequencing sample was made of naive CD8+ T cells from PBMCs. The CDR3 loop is CASSGGHDEQYF. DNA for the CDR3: TGTGCCAGCAGCGGCGGTCACGACGAGCAGTACTTC.